The 15 T cell receptor beta chains below come from one sample, sequenced in a study of a mutant IDH1 vaccine in newly diagnosed glioma. The protocol was immunoSEQ multiplex PCR, while the TCRdb copy is restricted to in-frame clones and leaves out a portion. The table shows about 56,000 clones, with about 79% occurring only once. The time point here: week 47, end of study. Topical imiquimod accompanied each vaccine dose, which consisted of 300 ug of mutant IDH1 20-mer peptide. These receptors have no identified antigens. The specimen was PBMCs, collected from a glioma patient whose treatment included an IDH1 peptide vaccine. These receptors all come from a man in his forties or fifties with glioma.

The chain uses TRBV6-4 and TRBJ1-2, with D maybe TRBD1 (6 bases). The V end lost 3 bases, the J end lost 14 bases, and 13 bases lay between the germline ends. This CDR3 is 11 amino acids long. Germline CDR1 reads MRHNA; CDR2 reads SNTAGT. CDR3 DNA sequence: TGTGCCAGCAGTGAGGGGGGGGCGTATACCTTC. Protein sequence: CASSEGGAYTF.

V is TRBV2 and J is TRBJ2-5; 7 bases fit TRBD1. J lost 0 bases, V lost 10 bases, and 8 bases had no gene match. The CDR3 loop spans 14 amino acids. Germline-derived CDR1 and CDR2 are SNHLY and FYNNEI. The CDR3 region has the DNA TGTGCCACCCACGAGGACAGGTACCAAGAGACCCAGTACTTC. It is translated as CATHEDRYQETQYF. Full variable domain (remainder filled in from reference TRBV2 and TRBJ2-5): EPEVTQTPSHQVTQMGQEVILRCVPISNHLYFYWYRQILGQKVEFLVSFYNNEISEKSEIFDDQFSVERPDGSNFTLKIRSTKLEDSAMYFCATHEDRYQETQYFGPGTRLLVL.

This chain links TRBV15 with TRBJ1-2; 7 bases fit TRBD1. The germline CDR1 and CDR2 sequences are LNHNV and YYDKDF (reference sequence). Trimming cost V 4 bases and J 8 bases; bases outside gene matches: 10. The CDR3 spans 14 residues. The CDR3 region has the DNA TGTGCCACCAGCATCCAAACAGGGGTTGGAGGCTACACCTTC. Encoded protein: CATSIQTGVGGYTF.

This clone was counted between two and nine times. The chain couples TRBV6-1 to TRBJ1-1, with 7 bases that match TRBD1. This CDR3 spans 12 amino acids. Germline CDR1 reads MNHNS; CDR2 reads SASEGT. Trimming took 7 bases from V and 6 from J; bases not matched to a gene: 5. The CDR3 nucleotides read TGTGCCAGCAACCGGACAGGCCCTGAAGCTTTCTTT. This translates into CASNRTGPEAFF.

The V call is TRBV4-3, the J call TRBJ2-1; maybe TRBD2 (5 bases). CDR1 LGHNA and CDR2 YSLEER come from the germline V gene. The CDR3 spans 15 residues. Trimming left V 1 base short and J 8 bases short, with 15 bases between. In DNA, the CDR3 is TGCGCCAGCAGCCAAGGAGGGATTGTCGTCGATGAGCAGTTCTTC. Protein: CASSQGGIVVDEQFF.

The CDR3 region is CAWEGKTTEAFF. Written as DNA, the CDR3 is TGTGCCTGGGAGGGAAAGACAACTGAAGCTTTCTTT. The rearrangement joins TRBV30 to TRBJ1-1, with D unclear. Trimming removed 5 bases from V and 5 bases from J, with 12 bases in between. CDR1 is GTSNPN and CDR2 is SVGIG in the germline V gene (reference sequence). The CDR3 is 12 residues long.

The table lists this clone with a count of one. The rearrangement joins TRBV5-1 to TRBJ1-3, with D unresolved. Germline V lookup: CDR1 SGHRS, CDR2 YFSETQ. V was trimmed by 0 bases and J by 0 bases, leaving 7 bases between them. The CDR3 sequence is 15 residues long. The CDR3 sequence: CASSLDRASGNTIYF. The CDR3 region has the DNA TGCGCCAGCAGCTTGGACCGCGCCTCTGGAAACACCATATATTTT. Looking up the rest from reference TRBV5-1 and TRBJ1-3 gives the full variable domain: KAGVTQTPRYLIKTRGQQVTLSCSPISGHRSVSWYQQTPGQGLQFLFEYFSETQRNKGNFPGRFSGRQFSNSRSEMNVSTLELGDSALYLCASSLDRASGNTIYFGEGSWLTVV.

V usage is TRBV19 and J usage is TRBJ2-3; D unclear. CDR3 length: 15 amino acids. Trimming removed 3 bases from V and 0 bases from J, with 10 bases in between. From germline, CDR1 is LNHDA and CDR2 SQIVND (reference sequence). The CDR3 here is CASSIGQPSTDTQYF. In nucleotides, the CDR3 is TGTGCCAGTAGTATCGGCCAACCTAGCACAGATACGCAGTATTTT.

The J gene is TRBJ2-2, the V gene TRBV4-3; D unclear. Trimming shortened V by 1 base and J by 6 bases, and 0 bases separated the two germline ends. This CDR3 has 11 residues. Germline V CDR1 and CDR2: LGHNA, YSLEER. CDR3 sequence (DNA): TGCGCCAGCAGCCAAGCCGGGGAGCTGTTTTTT. It encodes CASSQAGELFF.

This clone was seen just once. V is TRBV11-2 and J is TRBJ2-7; 8 bases are a match to TRBD1. The CDR3 runs to 17 residues. V lost 5 bases to trimming and J lost 2 bases; unmatched junction nucleotides: 14. The germline gives CDR1 SGHAT, CDR2 FQNNGV. CDR3 coding DNA: TGTGCCAGCAGCCTCAGGGCGCAGGGGGCTTCCGCCTACGAGCAGTACTTC. Translation: CASSLRAQGASAYEQYF.

J is TRBJ1-1 and V is TRBV9; 7 nucleotides align to TRBD1. Trimming removed 4 bases from V and 1 base from J; junction bases left unmatched: 4. CDR1 is SGDLS and CDR2 is YYNGEE in the germline V gene. The CDR3 length is 14 residues. For the CDR3, the DNA is TGTGCCAGCAGCCCAAGACAGGGGAACACTGAAGCTTTCTTT. This gives the protein CASSPRQGNTEAFF.

V and J are TRBV7-9 and TRBJ2-7; no reliable D call. CDR1 is SEHNR and CDR2 is FQNEAQ in the germline V gene (reference sequence). The CDR3 runs 12 residues. Trimming removed 5 bases from V and 10 bases from J, with 15 bases in between. CDR3 in amino acids: CASSPTHTVQYF. The CDR3 coding sequence is TGTGCCAGCAGCCCGACGCATACGGTCCAGTACTTC.

V gene TRBV30 combines with J gene TRBJ1-5; D might be TRBD1 (5 bases). Germline CDR1 GTSNPN, CDR2 SVGIG (reference sequence). This CDR3 spans 13 amino acids. Trimming removed 2 bases from V and 2 bases from J, with 7 bases in between. CDR3 loop: CAWSHRRNQPQHF. The CDR3 DNA follows: TGTGCCTGGAGTCACAGGCGCAATCAGCCCCAGCATTTT.

CDR3 protein: CASSHGGGSYEQYF. Here the CDR3 DNA reads TGTGCCAGCAGCCACGGGGGGGGATCCTACGAGCAGTACTTC. This chain connects TRBV7-2 to TRBJ2-7; 8 nucleotides align to TRBD2. Trimming took 5 bases from V and 1 from J; bases not matched to a gene: 4. The CDR3 totals 14 residues. Germline V CDR1 and CDR2: SGHTA, FQGNSA.

This sequence joins TRBV7-2 and TRBJ2-7; TRBD2 is a possible D gene (5 bases). Germline CDR1 reads SGHTA; CDR2 reads FQGNSA. The V and J ends lost 1 base and 4 bases respectively, with 14 bases between them. CDR3 length: 15 residues. The CDR3 DNA reads as TGTGCCAGCAGCTTAGGGTCAAGCGGTGGATACGAGCAGTACTTC. It encodes CASSLGSSGGYEQYF. Full variable domain (outside the CDR3, taken from reference TRBV7-2 and TRBJ2-7): GAGVSQSPSNKVTEKGKDVELRCDPISGHTALYWYRQSLGQGLEFLIYFQGNSAPDKSGLPSDRFSAERTGGSVSTLTIQRTQQEDSAVYLCASSLGSSGGYEQYFGPGTRLTVT.